The T cell receptor (beta chain) under discussion was sequenced for a study of post-analysis software for immune sequencing data. The overall study: The cohort encompassed relapsing-remitting, secondary progressive and progressive-relapsing multiple sclerosis disease courses.

General study points: TRBV segments more frequent in patients than in controls numbered roughly 5 and included TRBV5-6, TRBV5-1 and TRBV20-1.

Concerning this clonotype itself: What it binds is unknown.

Germline V gene sequence: CDR1 DFQATT, CDR2 SNEGSKA (reference sequence). The J segment lost 0 bases and the V segment lost 4 bases, leaving 6 bases of the junction unmatched. The CDR3 is 15 residues long. Unique molecular identifiers were present in the TCR beta cDNA libraries. TCRdb re-called the PCR reads through MiXCR, storing one row per CDR3 protein. The data hold about 770,000 distinct CDR3 sequences, with more than 45% observed a single time. The sample consisted of blood. The chain recombines TRBV20-1 with TRBJ2-3, with 8 positions matching TRBD2. This TCR was recovered from a girl under 18 with multiple sclerosis. The CDR3 nucleotides are TGCAGTGCTATTAGCGGGGAAGCTAGCACAGATACGCAGTATTTT. Translating it yields CSAISGEASTDTQYF.